The sequence of this T cell receptor beta chain was determined in a study of neurological immune-mediated disorders. The authors produced cDNA by 5'RACE using 10-nucleotide random UMIs. TCRdb passed the 5' RACE reads through MiXCR, listing each CDR3 protein once. Of about 62,000 distinct CDR3 sequences listed, under 5.5% are singletons. This clonotype was detected ten times or more. The CDR3 consists of 13 residues. CDR1 PRHDT and CDR2 FYEKMQ come from the germline V gene (reference sequence). V was clipped by 2 bases and J by 5 bases, with 9 bases between them. The clonotype comes from a woman between 50 and 59 years old with multiple sclerosis. The chain couples TRBV13 to TRBJ2-5, with D tentatively TRBD1 or TRBD2 (5 bases each). What was sequenced was PBMCs. The CDR3 here is CASSLRGAETQYF. The CDR3 region has the DNA TGTGCCAGCAGCTTACGAGGGGCGGAGACCCAGTACTTC.